The clone carrying this TCR beta chain came up once. The data were obtained in a study of T cell changes during pregnancy in multiple sclerosis. This table comes from immunoSEQ multiplex PCR, and its TCRdb copy is limited to in-frame clones, with some not included. The table records some 120,000 clones, roughly 92% of them present only once. Germline loops: CDR1 MDHEN, CDR2 SYDVKM. Trimming pared 4 bases from V and 4 bases from J, leaving 17 bases between. The CDR3 is made up of 15 amino acids. This receptor was taken from a female donor with multiple sclerosis, enrolled in a pregnancy study. The chain is built from TRBV28 and TRBJ2-7; tentatively, D is TRBD1 (6 bases). Sequenced material: peripheral blood, taken before pregnancy. The CDR3 loop is CASSWSTGKWYEQYF. The CDR3 DNA is TGTGCCAGCAGTTGGTCTACAGGGAAGTGGTACGAGCAGTACTTC.